The rows below give T cell receptor beta chains drawn from one sample of a study of blood T cell repertoires in COVID-19. TCRdb keeps only in-frame clones here, not all; method: immunoSEQ multiplex PCR. This table holds about 370,000 clones, 80% to 90% found once. The source material was PBMCs or T cells enriched from blood (not recorded which). The receptors shown here come from a man younger than 35 who had recovered from COVID-19. The CDR3 runs from the conserved cysteine through the conserved F or W. The D gene is left open where the match is weak.

>TRBD1|TRBV4-2
CASSQELGQGGETQYF
>NA|TRBV19
CASRGLGNSNQPQHF
>NA|TRBV18
CASRGGTHTEAFF
>TRBD1|TRBV28
CASSTRGRVDTQYF
>NA|TRBV7-9
CASSQTRAGEKLFF
>TRBD1|TRBV6-6
CASSRGQGVYEQYF
>NA|TRBV7-9
CASSLGPYQPQHF
>NA|TRBV1
CTSSQKPLFGERNQPQHF
>NA|TRBV9
CASSVAGVLTGELFF
>TRBD1|TRBV4-1
CASSQETGVYEQYF
>NA|TRBV6-5
CASSSSYSTGSYEQYF
>NA|TRBV3-1/TRBV3-2
CASSQGGGYTF
>NA|TRBV6-5
CASKDRNEKLFF
>NA|TRBV4-3
CASSPGRGPNYEQYF
>TRBD2|TRBV7-2
CASSLDPPTSGRNEQYF
>NA|TRBV10-3
CAISVRTGNTEAFF
>TRBD2|TRBV7-9
CASSGTGGGINEQFF
>NA|TRBV4-2
CASSQAFRGGNEQFF
>NA|TRBV3-1/TRBV3-2
CASSQDGGGRNTEAFF
>NA|TRBV5-5
CASSPRREQFF
>TRBD2|TRBV7-3
CASSTTSGGSGGTQYF
>TRBD1|TRBV28
CASSKGQLQETQYF
>TRBD2|TRBV5-4
CASSHSGGVYEQYF
>NA|TRBV11-1
CASSPEYGSPSTEAFF
>NA|TRBV19
CASSIPPGEGNYTEAFF
>TRBD1|TRBV5-1
CASSLRTGDNEKLFF
>TRBD1|TRBV10-1
CASSPGQGADTEAFF
>TRBD1|TRBV30
CAWSVVWDRDYEQYF
>TRBD2|TRBV7-9
CASMSGGTSTDTQYF
>NA|TRBV30
CAWSVTGRKGYTF
>NA|TRBV28
CASSFGGSNQPQHF
>TRBD1|TRBV27
CASSLEFGTGLRGEQYF
>TRBD1|TRBV9
CASSTRPGTGTGYEQYF
>TRBD1|TRBV11-2
CASGELGTGAYGYTF
>TRBD1|TRBV10-3
CAISQTGENEKLFF
>NA|TRBV9
CASTPGGTSGNTIYF
>NA|TRBV6-2/TRBV6-3
CASSPSGLTQYF
>NA|TRBV27
CASSFRGSYQPQHF
>TRBD2|TRBV5-1
CASSVGSGGNTGELFF
>NA|TRBV21-1
CASSKSTDSGNTIYF
>NA|TRBV28
CASRPPEGQETQYF
>NA|TRBV30
CAWSPRRGTFF
>NA|TRBV11-3
CASSLPGTPRVF
>NA|TRBV19
CASSILTDRTGELFF